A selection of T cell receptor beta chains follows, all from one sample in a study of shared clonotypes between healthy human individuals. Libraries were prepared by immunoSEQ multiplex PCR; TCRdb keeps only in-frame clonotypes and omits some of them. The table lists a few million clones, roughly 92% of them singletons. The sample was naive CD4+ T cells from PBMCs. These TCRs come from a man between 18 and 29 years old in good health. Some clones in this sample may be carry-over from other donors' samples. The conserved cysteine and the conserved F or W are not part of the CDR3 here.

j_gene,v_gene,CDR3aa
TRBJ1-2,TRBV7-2,ASSFFGTGGANYGYT
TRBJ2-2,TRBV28,ASGSPTYTGELF
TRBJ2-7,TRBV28,ASCPYRQTYEQY
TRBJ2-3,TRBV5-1,ASSYRDRGTDTQY
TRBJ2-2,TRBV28,ASRRTGTGELF
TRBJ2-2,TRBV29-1,SVGGTGGTGELF
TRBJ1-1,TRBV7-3,ASSLSGNTEAF
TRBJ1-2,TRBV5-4,ASSWWGTAQIRSYGYT
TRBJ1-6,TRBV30,AWGQGYNSPLH
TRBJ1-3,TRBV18,ASSPSAGNTIY
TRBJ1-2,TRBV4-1,ASSQVGSYSNYGYT
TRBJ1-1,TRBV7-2,ASSLWGLAEAF
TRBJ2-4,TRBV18,ASSSGQLAKNIQY
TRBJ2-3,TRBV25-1,ASSEPTGADTQY
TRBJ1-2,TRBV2,ASRVQGFYGYT
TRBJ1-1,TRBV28,ASTRGGYNPEAF
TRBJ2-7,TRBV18,ASSPPAGQEGEQY
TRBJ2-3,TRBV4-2,ASSQGGQVTDTQY
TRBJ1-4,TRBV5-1,ASTANGEKLF
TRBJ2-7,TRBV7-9,ASSSNRGVSEQY
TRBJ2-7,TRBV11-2,ASSLVLGTYEQY
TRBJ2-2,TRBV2,ASRSGQGLNTGELF
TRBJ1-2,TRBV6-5,ASSYFVGDFGYT
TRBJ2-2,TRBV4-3,ASSQDVLSGSRSGELF
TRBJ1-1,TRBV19,ASSIRGQGNTEAF
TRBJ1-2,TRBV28,ASSPAGDDGYT
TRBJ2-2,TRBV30,AWSVQAGPPGELF
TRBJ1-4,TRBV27,ASSPWGSAREKLF
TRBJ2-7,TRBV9,ASSEGLAAYEQY
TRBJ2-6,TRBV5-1,ASSQRGDGANVLT
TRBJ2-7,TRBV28,ASSLSLGAGSTYEQY
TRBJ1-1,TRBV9,ASSVEGLGGAF
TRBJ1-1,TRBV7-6,ASSLVQAGNTEAF
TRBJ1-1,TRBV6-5,ATQGGTEAF